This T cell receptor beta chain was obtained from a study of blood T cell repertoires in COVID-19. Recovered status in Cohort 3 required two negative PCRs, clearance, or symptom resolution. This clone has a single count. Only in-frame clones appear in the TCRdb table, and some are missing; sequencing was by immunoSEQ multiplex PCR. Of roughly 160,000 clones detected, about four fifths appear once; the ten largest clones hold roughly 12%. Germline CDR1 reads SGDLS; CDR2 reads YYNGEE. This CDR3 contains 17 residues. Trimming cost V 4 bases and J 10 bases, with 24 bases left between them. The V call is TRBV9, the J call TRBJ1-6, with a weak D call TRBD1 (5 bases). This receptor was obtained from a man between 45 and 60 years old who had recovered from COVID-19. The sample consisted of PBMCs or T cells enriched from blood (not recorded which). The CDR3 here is CASSQSSGTEGFSPLHF. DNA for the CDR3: TGTGCCAGCAGCCAAAGTAGCGGCACGGAGGGGTTCTCACCCCTCCACTTT.